Below, 13 T cell receptor beta chains from the same sample are listed, as sequenced in a study of CD8+ T cells in alopecia areata. TCR sequencing used cDNA made by reverse transcription of extracted RNA. The method was immunoSEQ multiplex PCR; TCRdb's version includes in-frame clones alone and lacks a portion of them. The sample yields about 120,000 clones, about 50% seen once. Treatment defined: oral pan-JAK inhibitor, 5-10 mg twice daily. Sequencing was performed on CD4+ T cells sorted from blood, taken at week 4, from a patient treated with tofacitinib. These receptors originate from a human donor with alopecia areata.

V usage is TRBV11-1 and J usage is TRBJ2-1; 12 positions agree with TRBD2. This CDR3 comprises 16 residues. The J segment lost 4 bases and the V segment lost 1 base, leaving 2 bases of the junction unmatched. The germline V gene encodes CDR1 SGHAT and CDR2 FQDESV (reference sequence). CDR3 loop: CASSLVGLAGYNEQFF. Written as DNA, the CDR3 is TGTGCCAGCAGCTTAGTTGGACTAGCGGGGTACAATGAGCAGTTCTTC.

The gene calls are TRBV30 and TRBJ2-3; D is ambiguous. The germline V gene has CDR1 GTSNPN and CDR2 SVGIG (reference sequence). The CDR3 totals 14 residues. Trimming cost V 4 bases and J 0 bases, with 11 bases left between them. This CDR3 reads CAWNLLGSTDTQYF. The CDR3 DNA reads as TGTGCCTGGAATCTACTCGGAAGCACAGATACGCAGTATTTT.

The genes are TRBV20-1 and TRBJ2-7; no reliable D call. CDR1 DFQATT and CDR2 SNEGSKA come from the germline V gene (reference sequence). The CDR3 consists of 10 residues. Trimming removed 6 bases from V and 6 bases from J, with 9 bases in between. The CDR3 DNA reads as TGCAGTGCCGCGGAAGGCGAGCAGTACTTC. It yields the protein CSAAEGEQYF.

This clone has only a few counts. In the same sample, other DNA sequences code for this CDR3. DNA for the CDR3: TGCGCCAGCAGCTGGGACAGCTACGAGCAGTACTTC. Translating gives CASSWDSYEQYF. This chain connects TRBV5-1 to TRBJ2-7; TRBD1 agrees at 7 bases. V was clipped by 3 bases and J by 3 bases; unmatched bases: 0. This CDR3 has 12 amino acids. The germline CDR1 and CDR2 sequences are SGHRS and YFSETQ.

This clone was counted between two and nine times. The chain is built from TRBV30 and TRBJ1-5; D is perhaps TRBD1 (5 bases). Germline CDR1 and CDR2: GTSNPN and SVGIG (reference sequence). CDR3 length: 14 residues. Deletions cut 2 bases from V and 1 base from J, with 9 bases between. The CDR3 sequence is CAWSTGSSNQPQHF. In DNA, the CDR3 is TGTGCCTGGAGTACAGGTAGCAGCAATCAGCCCCAGCATTTT. Combining the CDR3 with reference TRBV30 and TRBJ1-5 gives the whole variable domain SQTIHQWPATLVQPVGSPLSLECTVEGTSNPNLYWYRQAAGRGLQLLFYSVGIGQISSEVPQNLSASRPQDRQFILSSKKLLLSDSGFYLCAWSTGSSNQPQHFGDGTRLSIL.

Points on this clone: At the DNA level, this CDR3 is encoded by other sequences in the same sample as well. The chain links TRBV7-9 to TRBJ1-1; D gene ambiguous. Trimming took off 1 base at V and 5 bases at J, with 11 bases between the two ends. Germline loops: CDR1 SEHNR, CDR2 FQNEAQ (reference sequence). This CDR3 has 14 amino acids. CDR3: CASSLEVGGTEAFF. CDR3 in DNA: TGTGCCAGCAGCTTAGAGGTGGGAGGGACTGAAGCTTTCTTT.

This clone has just a few counts. The chain carries TRBV7-3 and TRBJ2-1, with 9 bases matching TRBD1. V was pared by 5 bases and J by 7 bases, with 6 bases of the junction left unmatched. The CDR3 extends over 14 amino acids. CDR1 is SGHTA and CDR2 is FQGTGA in the germline V gene. This CDR3 reads CASSPGQGSNEQFF. CDR3 DNA sequence: TGTGCCAGCAGCCCTGGACAGGGGAGTAATGAGCAGTTCTTC.

V and J are TRBV7-3 and TRBJ1-1; D remains unclear. The CDR3 is made up of 13 amino acids. Germline V gene lookup returns CDR1 SGHTA and CDR2 FQGTGA. The V end was cut by 5 bases, the J end by 5 bases, with 12 bases between. CDR3 nucleotide sequence: TGTGCCAGCAGCCCCGACGGGGAGACTGAAGCTTTCTTT. It yields the protein CASSPDGETEAFF.

This clone was seen a few times. The rearrangement links TRBV5-5 to TRBJ2-3; 10 positions match TRBD2. V trimming: 6 bases; J trimming: 0 bases; junction bases outside the gene matches: 13. This CDR3 is 18 amino acids long. Germline assignment: CDR1 SGHKS and CDR2 YYEKEE (reference sequence). This CDR3 reads CASNRVIAGGSSTDTQYF. In DNA form, the CDR3 reads TGTGCCAGCAACCGCGTGATAGCGGGGGGTTCTAGCACAGATACGCAGTATTTT.

The rearrangement joins TRBV7-9 to TRBJ2-3, with 7 nucleotides matching TRBD2. The J segment lost 4 bases and the V segment lost 5 bases, leaving 9 bases of the junction unmatched. Germline loops: CDR1 SEHNR, CDR2 FQNEAQ (reference sequence). This CDR3 has 15 residues. The CDR3 region is CASSDINRGADTQYF. The CDR3 DNA reads as TGTGCCAGCAGCGATATCAACCGGGGGGCAGATACGCAGTATTTT.

The V gene is TRBV6-5, the J gene TRBJ2-2; D tentatively fits TRBD1 or TRBD2 (7 bases each). V was pared by 6 bases and J by 4 bases, with 15 bases between. The CDR3 is 15 residues long. From germline, CDR1 is MNHEY and CDR2 SVGAGI. CDR3 coding DNA: TGTGCCAGCAGCGGTGCAGGGGGGGGCACCGGGGAGCTGTTTTTT. The encoded protein is CASSGAGGGTGELFF.

The genes are TRBV7-9 and TRBJ2-1, with 14 nucleotides matching TRBD2. Germline trimming cut 5 bases from V and 10 bases from J; bases unmatched to any gene: 7. CDR3 length equals 15 residues. Looked up from germline, CDR1 is SEHNR and CDR2 is FQNEAQ (reference sequence). The CDR3 nucleotides read TGTGCCAGCAGCCAGGGCGGACTAGCGGGAGGAGAGCAGTTCTTC. The encoded protein is CASSQGGLAGGEQFF.

The genes are TRBV9 and TRBJ2-2, with TRBD1 as a possible D gene (5 bases). The CDR3 contains 13 residues. Germline V gene lookup returns CDR1 SGDLS and CDR2 YYNGEE. Trimming removed 4 bases from V and 6 bases from J, with 10 bases in between. The DNA of the CDR3 is TGTGCCAGCAGCCCACAGGTGTCCGGGGAGCTGTTTTTT. Protein: CASSPQVSGELFF.